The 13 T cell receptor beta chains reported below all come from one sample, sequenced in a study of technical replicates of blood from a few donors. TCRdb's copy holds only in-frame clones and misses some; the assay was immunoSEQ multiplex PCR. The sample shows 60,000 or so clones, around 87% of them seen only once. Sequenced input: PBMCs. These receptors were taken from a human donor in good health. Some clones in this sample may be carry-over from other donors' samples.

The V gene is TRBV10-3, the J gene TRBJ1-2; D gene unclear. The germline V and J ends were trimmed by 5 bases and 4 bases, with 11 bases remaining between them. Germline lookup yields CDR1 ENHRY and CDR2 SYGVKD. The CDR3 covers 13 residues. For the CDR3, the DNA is TGTGCCATCAGTCAAACAAGTGGCTATGGCTACACCTTC. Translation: CAISQTSGYGYTF.

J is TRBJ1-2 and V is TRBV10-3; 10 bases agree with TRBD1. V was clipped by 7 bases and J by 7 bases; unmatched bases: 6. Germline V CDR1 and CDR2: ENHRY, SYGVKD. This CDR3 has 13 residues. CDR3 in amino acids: CAITDRGQGGYTF. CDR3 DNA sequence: TGTGCCATCACTGACAGGGGGCAAGGTGGCTACACCTTC.

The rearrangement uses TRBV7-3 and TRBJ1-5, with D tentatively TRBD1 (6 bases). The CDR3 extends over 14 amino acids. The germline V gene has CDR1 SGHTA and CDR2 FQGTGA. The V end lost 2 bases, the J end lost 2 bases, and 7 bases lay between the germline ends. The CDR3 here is CASSLEGGNQPQHF. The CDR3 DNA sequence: TGTGCCAGCAGCTTAGAGGGGGGCAATCAGCCCCAGCATTTT.

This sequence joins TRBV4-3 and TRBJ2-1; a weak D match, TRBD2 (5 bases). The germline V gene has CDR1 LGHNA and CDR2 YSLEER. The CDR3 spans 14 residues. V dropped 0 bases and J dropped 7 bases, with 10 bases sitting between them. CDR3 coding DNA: TGCGCCAGCAGCCAAGAACTAGGTAGAAATGAGCAGTTCTTC. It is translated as CASSQELGRNEQFF.

The CDR3 reads CASSPGLGQPQHF. In DNA form, the CDR3 reads TGTGCCAGCAGCCCTGGGCTCGGTCAGCCCCAGCATTTT. The gene calls are TRBV7-9 and TRBJ1-5; D is unclear. CDR1 and CDR2 (germline): SEHNR, FQNEAQ (reference sequence). The germline V and J ends were trimmed by 5 bases and 6 bases, with 11 bases remaining between them. This CDR3 region has 13 residues.

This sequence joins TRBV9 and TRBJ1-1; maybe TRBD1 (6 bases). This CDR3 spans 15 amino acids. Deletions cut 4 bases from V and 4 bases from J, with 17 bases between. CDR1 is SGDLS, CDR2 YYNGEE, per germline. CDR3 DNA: TGTGCCAGCAGCCCCCAGGGGACGGGGGGCACTGAAGCTTTCTTT. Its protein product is CASSPQGTGGTEAFF.

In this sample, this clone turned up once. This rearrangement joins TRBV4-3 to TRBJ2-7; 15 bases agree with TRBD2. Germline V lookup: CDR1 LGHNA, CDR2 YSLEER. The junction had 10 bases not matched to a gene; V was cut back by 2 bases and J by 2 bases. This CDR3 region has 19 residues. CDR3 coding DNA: TGCGCCAGCAGCCAATTACTCGGGACTAGCGGGGGGTTTACCTACGAGCAGTACTTC. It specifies CASSQLLGTSGGFTYEQYF.

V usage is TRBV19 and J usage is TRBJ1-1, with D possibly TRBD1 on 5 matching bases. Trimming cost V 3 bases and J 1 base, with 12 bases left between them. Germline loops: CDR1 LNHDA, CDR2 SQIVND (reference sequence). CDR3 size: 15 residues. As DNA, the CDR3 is TGTGCCAGTAGTATTCTTGGGGGAGGGAACACTGAAGCTTTCTTT. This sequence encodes CASSILGGGNTEAFF.

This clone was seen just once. The CDR3, as DNA: TGTGCCAGCAGCTTACCCTCAAGGGGGTGGGGCACTGAAGCTTTCTTT. Protein: CASSLPSRGWGTEAFF. The V call is TRBV7-2, the J call TRBJ1-1, with D tentatively TRBD1 (6 bases). This CDR3 is built from 16 residues. CDR1 is SGHTA, CDR2 FQGNSA, per germline. Trimming cost V 2 bases and J 4 bases, with 17 bases left between them.

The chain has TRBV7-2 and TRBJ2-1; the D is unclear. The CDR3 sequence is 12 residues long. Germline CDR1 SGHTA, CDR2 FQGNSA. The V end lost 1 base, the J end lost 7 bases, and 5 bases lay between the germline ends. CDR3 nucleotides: TGTGCCAGCAGCTTAGTGCGTAATGAGCAGTTCTTC. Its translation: CASSLVRNEQFF.

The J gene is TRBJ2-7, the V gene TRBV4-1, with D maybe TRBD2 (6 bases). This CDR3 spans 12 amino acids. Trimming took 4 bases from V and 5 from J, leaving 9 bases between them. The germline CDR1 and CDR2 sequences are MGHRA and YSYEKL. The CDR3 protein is CASSPTSHEQYF. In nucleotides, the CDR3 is TGCGCCAGCAGCCCGACTAGTCACGAGCAGTACTTC.

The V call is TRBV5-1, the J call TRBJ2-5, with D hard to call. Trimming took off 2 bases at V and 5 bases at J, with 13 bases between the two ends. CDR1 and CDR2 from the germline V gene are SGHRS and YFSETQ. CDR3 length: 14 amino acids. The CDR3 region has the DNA TGCGCCAGCAGCTTTCTAGTATCTGAGGAGACCCAGTACTTC. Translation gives CASSFLVSEETQYF.

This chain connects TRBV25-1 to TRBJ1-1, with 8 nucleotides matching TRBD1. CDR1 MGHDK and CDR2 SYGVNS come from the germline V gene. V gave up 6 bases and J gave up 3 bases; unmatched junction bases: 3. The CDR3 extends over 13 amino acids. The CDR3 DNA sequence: TGTGCCAGCAGCACGACAGGGGACACTGAAGCTTTCTTT. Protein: CASSTTGDTEAFF.